This passage covers 15 T cell receptor beta chains from one sample sequenced in a study of Graves' ophthalmopathy and Graves' hyperthyroidism. RNA served as the template for amplifying TCR beta CDR3 regions. The workflow started with a first-round RT-PCR run with HTBI primers and then moved on to a second-round multiplex PCR. TCRdb independently ran MiXCR on the multiplex PCR reads; one entry per CDR3 protein. The sample has about 390,000 distinct CDR3 sequences; about 18% are singletons. The material sequenced was peripheral blood. These receptors all stem from an adult woman with stable Graves' hyperthyroidism.

This clonotype was found many times. This chain joins TRBV6-2 or TRBV6-3 and TRBJ1-5, with TRBD1 matching over 12 bases. The CDR3 has 18 residues. Germline-derived CDR1 and CDR2 are MNHEY and SVGEGT. V trimming: 2 bases; J trimming: 0 bases; junction bases outside the gene matches: 5. Here the CDR3 reads CASSYDRDRGLSNQPQHF. The CDR3 region has the DNA TGTGCCAGCAGTTACGACCGGGACAGGGGGCTTAGCAATCAGCCCCAGCATTTT.

The chain links TRBV12-3 or TRBV12-4 to TRBJ1-1; no reliable D call. The CDR3 loop spans 14 amino acids. V was cut by 6 bases and J by 1 base, with 12 bases left in between. This CDR3 reads CASSIVGRNTEAFF. The CDR3 DNA follows: TGTGCCAGCAGCATAGTTGGGCGGAACACTGAAGCTTTCTTT.

This clonotype appeared many times. V gene TRBV7-2 combines with J gene TRBJ1-1; D remains ambiguous. Trimming took 5 bases from V and 6 from J, leaving 19 bases between them. The CDR3 totals 15 residues. CDR1 is SGHTA and CDR2 is FQGNSA in the germline V gene. The CDR3, as DNA: TGTGCCAGCAGCCCCCGGGCAGGACTAAGTGCTGAAGCTTTCTTT. Its translation is CASSPRAGLSAEAFF.

This clonotype was recorded at least ten times. The rearrangement uses TRBV27 and TRBJ2-7; the match to TRBD2 covers 14 bases. The junction had 7 bases not matched to a gene; V was cut back by 5 bases and J by 7 bases. The germline gives CDR1 MNHEY, CDR2 SMNVEV (reference sequence). The CDR3 is 15 amino acids. The CDR3 coding sequence is TGTGCCAGCAGTCCTCCGGGACTAGCGGGAGTAGAGCAGTACTTC. It is translated as CASSPPGLAGVEQYF.

This clonotype was observed at least ten times. The chain has TRBV4-1 and TRBJ1-2, with a tentative D call TRBD1 (6 bases). The CDR3 runs 11 residues. V was shortened by 5 bases and J by 8 bases, with 9 bases between the two germline ends. CDR1 is MGHRA and CDR2 is YSYEKL in the germline V gene. The CDR3 loop reads CASSAGDGYTF. The CDR3, as DNA: TGCGCCAGCAGCGCAGGGGACGGCTACACCTTC.

This clonotype appeared many times. The chain recombines TRBV6-1 with TRBJ1-3; 8 bases map to TRBD1. Trimming took 4 bases from V and 5 from J; bases not matched to a gene: 4. The CDR3 has 14 amino acids. CDR1 is MNHNS and CDR2 is SASEGT in the germline V gene. This CDR3 is CASSGTGRRNTIYF. Written as DNA, the CDR3 is TGTGCCAGCAGTGGGACAGGGAGGCGAAACACCATATATTTT.

This clonotype was seen many times. The genes are TRBV12-3 or TRBV12-4 and TRBJ1-1; the D gene is possibly TRBD1 (5 bases). Trimming shortened V by 5 bases and J by 2 bases, and 15 bases separated the two germline ends. The CDR3 extends over 15 amino acids. The CDR3 loop reads CASSPWTRHNTEAFF. CDR3 in DNA: TGTGCCAGCAGTCCCTGGACAAGGCATAACACTGAAGCTTTCTTT.

Many counts were recorded for this clonotype. The chain is built from TRBV27 and TRBJ2-2, with TRBD2 matching over 9 bases. Losses at the gene ends were 8 bases for V and 3 bases for J; bases not matched to a gene: 7. The CDR3 spans 15 residues. Germline CDR1 is MNHEY and CDR2 is SMNVEV (reference sequence). CDR3 protein: CASAPSGTHTGELFF. Written as DNA, the CDR3 is TGTGCCAGCGCCCCTAGCGGGACGCACACCGGGGAGCTGTTTTTT.

At least ten counts were recorded for this clonotype. The chain is built from TRBV7-2 and TRBJ2-7, with TRBD1 matching over 7 bases. Germline V gene lookup returns CDR1 SGHTA and CDR2 FQGNSA. This CDR3 is built from 15 residues. V lost 5 bases to trimming and J lost 3 bases; unmatched junction nucleotides: 10. CDR3 in DNA: TGTGCCAGCAGCGAAACGGGACAGACTCGCTACGAGCAGTACTTC. The encoded protein is CASSETGQTRYEQYF.

This clonotype has a count of ten or more. The chain employs TRBV18 and TRBJ2-7; a weak D match, TRBD1 (5 bases). The CDR3 loop spans 13 amino acids. CDR1 KGHSH and CDR2 LQKENI come from the germline V gene. Trimming took 10 bases from V and 0 from J, leaving 13 bases between them. In DNA, the CDR3 is TGTGCCACCAGATCCGACAGCTCCTACGAGCAGTACTTC. It is translated as CATRSDSSYEQYF.

This clonotype was picked up a small number of times. One base away lies a much larger clone, so this may be a sequencing read error. The chain employs TRBV9 and TRBJ1-6; 7 positions agree with TRBD1. The germline gives CDR1 SGDLS, CDR2 YYNGEE. The CDR3 has 14 amino acids. CDR3 DNA: TGTGCCAGCAGCGAGGGACAGTCTGATTCACACCTCCACTTT. Translating it yields CASSEGQSDSHLHF.

This clonotype appeared many times. This may arise from a read error, as a much more abundant clone is one base away. The conserved closing phenylalanine or tryptophan is absent in this CDR3, likely reflecting a read error. The CDR3 protein is CASRTIQGSGDEQYS. The CDR3, as DNA: TGTGCCAGCAGGACTATCCAGGGATCTGGCGACGAGCAGTACTCC. This rearrangement joins TRBV6-2 or TRBV6-3 to TRBJ2-7; D may match TRBD1 or TRBD2 (5 bases each). The germline V and J ends were trimmed by 6 bases and 5 bases, with 20 bases remaining between them. Germline CDR1 and CDR2: MNHEY and SVGEGT. CDR3 length: 15 amino acids.

This clonotype was recorded at least ten times. The chain uses TRBV12-3 or TRBV12-4 and TRBJ2-7; 7 bases agree with TRBD2. The ends lost 0 bases at V and 3 bases at J; junction bases unmatched: 11. This CDR3 contains 17 residues. The CDR3 DNA sequence: TGTGCCAGCAGTTTAGCGCGCGGGTCTAGCGGAGGCTACGAGCAGTACTTC. Translating it yields CASSLARGSSGGYEQYF.

J is TRBJ1-2 and V is TRBV28, with D perhaps matching TRBD1 (5 bases). The CDR3 spans 13 residues. The germline gives CDR1 MDHEN, CDR2 SYDVKM. Trimming cost V 6 bases and J 3 bases, with 11 bases left between them. The CDR3, as DNA: TGTGCCAGCAGGTCGACAGCTTACTATGGCTACACCTTC. This codes for CASRSTAYYGYTF.

This sequence joins TRBV4-3 and TRBJ1-1; the D gene is possibly TRBD1 (5 bases). Trimming shortened V by 0 bases and J by 1 base, and 6 bases separated the two germline ends. Germline assignment: CDR1 LGHNA and CDR2 YSLEER. The CDR3 covers 14 residues. CDR3 bases: TGCGCCAGCAGCCAAGAGGGGGGGAACACTGAAGCTTTCTTT. Protein sequence: CASSQEGGNTEAFF.